This passage covers 9 T cell receptor beta chains from one sample sequenced in a study of CD8+CD57+ T cells in acquired aplastic anemia. The use of genomic DNA as template underpinned the TCR beta VDJ and CDR3 profiling. MiXCR was run by TCRdb on the reads, yielding one entry per CDR3 protein. The sample has roughly 190,000 distinct CDR3 sequences; 50% to 55% are singletons. Source material: sorted CD4+, CD8+, or CD8+CD57+ T cells (not recorded which) from PBMCs. These receptors were collected from a human donor in good health, serving as a control.

This clonotype was counted ten times or more. The chain employs TRBV7-6 and TRBJ2-2; D uncertain. CDR1 and CDR2 (germline): SGHVS, FNYEAQ. Deletions cut 1 base from V and 1 base from J, with 10 bases between. This CDR3 comprises 16 residues. The CDR3, as DNA: TGTGCCAGCAGCTTAGAAACGGCAGGGAACACCGGGGAGCTGTTTTTT. This codes for CASSLETAGNTGELFF.

This rearrangement joins TRBV30 to TRBJ2-7; D call uncertain. Trimming cost V 5 bases and J 4 bases, with 9 bases left between them. Per germline, CDR1 GTSNPN and CDR2 SVGIG (reference sequence). This CDR3 spans 11 amino acids. The CDR3 region has the DNA TGTGCCTGGGAAGTGGGTTACGAGCAGTACTTC. It is translated as CAWEVGYEQYF. The full variable domain, its missing parts supplied by reference TRBV30 and TRBJ2-7, is SQTIHQWPATLVQPVGSPLSLECTVEGTSNPNLYWYRQAAGRGLQLLFYSVGIGQISSEVPQNLSASRPQDRQFILSSKKLLLSDSGFYLCAWEVGYEQYFGPGTRLTVT.

This clonotype was seen only a few times. The V and J genes are TRBV9 and TRBJ2-5; tentatively, D is TRBD1 (6 bases). V lost 4 bases and J lost 1, with 11 bases in between. Germline assignment: CDR1 SGDLS and CDR2 YYNGEE. This CDR3 region has 14 residues. The CDR3: CASSLGQLQETQYF. The CDR3 coding sequence is TGTGCCAGCAGCTTAGGACAGCTCCAAGAGACCCAGTACTTC.

The gene calls are TRBV7-8 and TRBJ2-7; TRBD1 matches 8 bases. The CDR3 length is 15 residues. Germline values: CDR1 SGHVS, CDR2 FQNEAQ. Germline trimming cut 5 bases from V and 0 bases from J; bases unmatched to any gene: 6. Here the CDR3 reads CASSATGDASYEQYF. The CDR3 DNA sequence: TGTGCCAGCAGCGCGACAGGGGATGCCTCCTACGAGCAGTACTTC.

The rearrangement uses TRBV7-9 and TRBJ1-2, with D perhaps TRBD1 (6 bases). There are 13 residues in the CDR3. The germline V gene has CDR1 SEHNR and CDR2 FQNEAQ (reference sequence). V was trimmed by 2 bases and J by 9 bases, leaving 13 bases between them. The CDR3 region has the DNA TGTGCCAGCAGCTTAAGGGGGGGTGCGCGCTACACCTTC. Its translation is CASSLRGGARYTF.

V gene TRBV7-2 combines with J gene TRBJ1-1; TRBD1 aligns across 10 bases. Germline CDR1 and CDR2: SGHTA and FQGNSA. The CDR3 sequence is 17 residues long. V trimming: 0 bases; J trimming: 0 bases; junction bases outside the gene matches: 4. The CDR3 DNA follows: TGTGCCAGCAGCTTAGCGGGGACAGGGGACATGAACACTGAAGCTTTCTTT. Translation gives CASSLAGTGDMNTEAFF.

This clonotype was detected many times. The V call is TRBV20-1, the J call TRBJ1-2; D is possibly TRBD1 (6 bases). V lost 3 bases to trimming and J lost 1 base, with 12 bases between them. The CDR3 spans 14 residues. In germline, CDR1 is DFQATT, CDR2 SNEGSKA (reference sequence). The CDR3 reads CSASQGQGNYGYTF. In nucleotides, the CDR3 is TGCAGTGCTAGTCAGGGGCAGGGTAACTATGGCTACACCTTC.

The table lists this clonotype with many counts. This chain connects TRBV9 to TRBJ2-6; the D gene could be TRBD1 or TRBD2 (5 bases each). This CDR3 is built from 18 residues. The germline gives CDR1 SGDLS, CDR2 YYNGEE. V was trimmed by 0 bases and J by 0 bases, leaving 13 bases between them. The CDR3 DNA is TGTGCCAGCAGCGTAGGTGTGGGACCGATCTCTGGGGCCAACGTCCTGACTTTC. Translating it yields CASSVGVGPISGANVLTF.

This clonotype was counted at least ten times. The V call is TRBV4-1, the J call TRBJ1-1; 8 bases are shared with TRBD1. The CDR3 has 15 amino acids. Per germline, CDR1 MGHRA and CDR2 YSYEKL. J was trimmed by 1 base and V by 8 bases; bases with no gene match: 9. This CDR3 is CASRRGQGQNTEAFF. In nucleotides, the CDR3 is TGCGCCAGCCGTCGTGGACAGGGCCAGAACACTGAAGCTTTCTTT.